A selection of T cell receptor beta chains follows, all from one sample in a study of radiotherapy plus CTLA-4 blockade in lung cancer. The data were produced by immunoSEQ multiplex PCR, yet TCRdb's version contains in-frame clones alone and is incomplete. The table has 80,000 or so clones, 60% to 85% seen once. Here the sequenced sample was peripheral blood, taken from a patient treated with radiotherapy plus ipilimumab. The receptors come from a human donor with non-small cell lung cancer who had a partial response to radiotherapy plus ipilimumab. Some clones in this sample may be carry-over from other donors' samples. CDR3s leave out the opening cysteine and the closing phenylalanine or tryptophan. Where a row states a size, it is once, few, many or the class of an expanded clone; other rows omit it.

>TRBV10-2|-|12|TRBJ1-2
ASRTGTGNYGYT
>TRBV5-8|-|11|TRBJ2-7
ASSYRDSYEQY
>TRBV4-3|-|12|TRBJ2-1
ASSPGLAYNEQF
>TRBV19|-|11|TRBJ2-7
ASRRTSSYEQY
>TRBV2|once|12|TRBJ2-1
ASRGGRLGNEQF
>TRBV28|-|13|TRBJ1-5
ASSSGQLSNQPQH
>TRBV2|-|13|TRBJ2-1
ASSPSTYSGNEQF
>TRBV19|once|12|TRBJ2-3
ASSIGGNTDTQY
>TRBV20-1|-|9|TRBJ2-1
SALYYNEQF
>TRBV4-1|few|12|TRBJ2-1
ASSQEALVYEQF
>TRBV19|-|12|TRBJ2-1
ASSGLAEYNEQF
>TRBV5-4|-|14|TRBJ2-5
ASSLDGTPGMETQY
>TRBV5-1|few|13|TRBJ1-4
ASSHPGDANEKLF
>TRBV28|once|13|TRBJ2-1
ASQDRLTVYNEQF
>TRBV6-1|once|12|TRBJ1-5
ATSDSGSNQPQH
>TRBV2|-|12|TRBJ1-5
ASSYRGSNQPQH
>TRBV28|-|13|TRBJ2-7
ASSLSQAFYYEQY
>TRBV19|once|15|TRBJ1-3
ASREAGTGNSGNTIY
>TRBV7-9|few|12|TRBJ1-1
ASSFGGGNTEAF
>TRBV28|-|11|TRBJ1-2
ASITTGYYGYT
>TRBV5-1|-|13|TRBJ2-5
ASSFIPGYQETQY
>TRBV21-1|-|16|TRBJ2-7
ASTIKVQVRNEGYEQY
>TRBV28|-|14|TRBJ1-5
ASSIHLGRSNQPQH
>TRBV7-9|-|13|TRBJ2-6
ASTLGGSGANVLT
>TRBV11-2|-|12|TRBJ2-3
ASRARALGDTQY
>TRBV7-9|-|14|TRBJ2-2
ASSRWRGGNTGELF
>TRBV2|-|14|TRBJ2-1
ASSDPGLAGNNEQF
>TRBV19|once|14|TRBJ2-3
ASQPSGQGIWDTQY
>TRBV6-6|-|12|TRBJ2-5
ASSPSGRAETQY
>TRBV5-1|-|14|TRBJ2-7
ASSWGLAGIDYEQY
>TRBV7-9|few|13|TRBJ2-2
ASSRPGLKAGELF